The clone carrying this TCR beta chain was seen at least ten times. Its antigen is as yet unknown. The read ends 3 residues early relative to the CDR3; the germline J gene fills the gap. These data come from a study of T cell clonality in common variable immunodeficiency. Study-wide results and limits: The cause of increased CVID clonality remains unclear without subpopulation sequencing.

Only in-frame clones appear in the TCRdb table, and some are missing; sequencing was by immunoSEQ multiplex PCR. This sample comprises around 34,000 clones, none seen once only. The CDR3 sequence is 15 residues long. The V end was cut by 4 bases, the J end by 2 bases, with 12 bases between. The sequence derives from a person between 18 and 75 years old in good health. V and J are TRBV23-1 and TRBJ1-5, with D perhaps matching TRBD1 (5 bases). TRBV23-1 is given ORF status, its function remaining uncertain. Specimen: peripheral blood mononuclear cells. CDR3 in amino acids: CASSRGGVGNQPQHF. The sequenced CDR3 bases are TGCGCCAGCAGTCGGGGGGGAGTGGGCAATCAGCCC.